The present T cell receptor (beta chain) was sequenced within a study of blood T cell repertoires in COVID-19 (dated by TCRdb to 2018 to 2020). As for the study more broadly: Samples from collaborators originated in the United States, Italy and Spain and spanned both the acute and convalescent phases of COVID-19. The prospective study material was composed of cDNA or gDNA derived from T cells, B-cell-depleted T cells, or PBMCs. The dataset comprised deeply sampled blood TCRbeta repertoires from subjects exposed to, actively infected with, or recovered from COVID-19. The repertoires were released in a freely available public database meant as a resource for research on the immune response to SARS-CoV-2. Samples were obtained from the ongoing ImmuneRACE study (first 160 participants) and from roughly 1,300 subjects provided by 6 global collaborators. The sample metadata nearly always contained a de-identified subject ID, COVID-19 status, age in years and sex. Where available, HLA class I and class II types were obtained from metadata supplied by the sample provider rather than from assay-based typing. General study outcomes and caveats: The quantity of clinical and demographic metadata differed by source and by participant and was supplied without curation.

At the junction V is shortened by 8 bases and J by 2 bases; bases outside the gene matches: 20. In the germline V gene (reference sequence), CDR1 corresponds to LGHDT and CDR2 to YNNKEL. Counted from cysteine to phenylalanine, this CDR3 has 19 amino acids. Just the 57-base CDR3 DNA is kept, in frame starting at base 1. On this clone itself: This clone's antigen is unknown. Base-call qualities are not available, and no considerably larger clone is one nucleotide away.

TCRbeta CDR3 regions were amplified from genomic DNA by means of the immunoSEQ Assay, a bias-controlled multiplex PCR. The original methods were these. The number of nucleated cells in each sample was estimated by amplification of reference gene primers within the assay. To quantify the absolute abundance of each unique TCRbeta CDR3 rearrangement, sequence reads were collapsed and filtered. For each sample, productive Simpson clonality was calculated by taking the square root of Simpson's diversity index across productive rearrangements. TCRdb carries this immuneACCESS record with in-frame sequences only. Its versions omit some clonotypes, under half of them owing to an unresolved V gene in the studies checked, with the rest unexplained. V and J calls and clone size are those listed in that table; D and trimming were worked out from the DNA. The sample profile shows approximately 50,000 clones; approximately 91% of them were found once. 3.1% of the sample rests with the top ten.

The collaborating institutions used their own protocols to collect whole blood in K2EDTA tubes. For TCRbeta analysis, collaborators shipped samples in one of three forms: frozen whole blood, isolated PBMCs, or DNA extracted from either of those sample types. The origin of this receptor is a human donor in a cohort sampled during active COVID-19. Material for sequencing was peripheral blood. The V gene is TRBV3-1 (or the pseudogene TRBV3-2) and the J gene is TRBJ2-5; TRBD2 fits 10 bases in the junction. The DNA sequence is as follows: TGTGCCAGCCTACCCTTTTGGTCTAGCGGGAGAGGAAGGCAAGAGACCCAGTACTTC. Translated, it gives CASLPFWSSGRGRQETQYF.